This record concerns one TCR beta chain sequence. Its target is unknown. These data belong to a study of cytomegalovirus exposure and HLA in healthy donors. General observations from the study: With later analysis, a missense DCLRE1C variant became linked to TCR beta V- and J-gene trimming. A few V segments could not be told apart, such as TRBV6-2 and TRBV6-3, and were left out. A later analysis reported that several of the most significant clusters appeared to be linked to common viral pathogens, among them Epstein-Barr virus.

PCR involved 60 Vbeta and 13 Jbeta primers. Generated by immunoSEQ multiplex PCR, the TCRdb table keeps only in-frame clones and is missing some. The record lists about 48,000 clones, of which the ten most abundant hold around 2%. The CDR3 covers 16 residues. Trimming pared 6 bases from V and 3 bases from J, leaving 20 bases between. From germline, CDR1 is MNHEY and CDR2 SMNVEV (reference sequence). The chain uses TRBV27 and TRBJ1-2; D perhaps matches TRBD1 (6 bases). Sequencing input: PBMCs. The TCR comes from a woman in her thirties or forties in good health and CMV-seronegative. The CDR3 DNA reads as TGTGCCAGCAGAAAGGGGCGTGGGGGCGGTTACTATGGCTACACCTTC. The encoded protein is CASRKGRGGGYYGYTF.